The source of this T cell receptor beta chain is a study of blood T cells in healthy people across ages. Study-wide findings and caveats: Diversity was higher, and naive CD4+ cells more numerous, in long-lived donors than in aged donors.

About this clonotype itself: The antigen remains unidentified.

Germline assignment: CDR1 DFQATT and CDR2 SNEGSKA (reference sequence). The CDR3 loop spans 13 amino acids. Trimming took off 0 bases at V and 7 bases at J, with 10 bases between the two ends. Together with a sample-barcoded 5' primer, a J-beta primer mix was included in a second PCR lasting about 6 to 11 cycles. TCRdb used MiXCR to reprocess the 5' RACE reads, holding one entry per CDR3 protein. The repertoire includes 1.8 million or so distinct CDR3 sequences, roughly two fifths of them detected once, and more than 20% sits in the top ten. This chain uses TRBV20-1 with TRBJ1-5, with D hard to call. The receptor was derived from a human donor in good health. The sequencing sample was made of blood. Here the CDR3 DNA reads TGCAGTGCTAGAGAAGGAGGGAGCCAGCCCCAGCATTTT. Translation gives CSAREGGSQPQHF.